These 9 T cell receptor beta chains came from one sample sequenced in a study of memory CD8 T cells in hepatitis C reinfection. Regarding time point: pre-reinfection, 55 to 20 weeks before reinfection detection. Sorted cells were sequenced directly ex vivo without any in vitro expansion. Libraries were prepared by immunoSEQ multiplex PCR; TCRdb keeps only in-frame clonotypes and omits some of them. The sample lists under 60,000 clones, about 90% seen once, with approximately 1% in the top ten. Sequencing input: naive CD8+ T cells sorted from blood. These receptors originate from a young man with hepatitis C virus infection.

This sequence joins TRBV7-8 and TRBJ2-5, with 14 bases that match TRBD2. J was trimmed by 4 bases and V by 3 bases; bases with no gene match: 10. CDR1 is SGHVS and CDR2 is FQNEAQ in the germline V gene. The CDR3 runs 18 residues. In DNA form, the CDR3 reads TGTGCCAGCAGCTTCAACGCGGGACTAGCGGGAGAGGGAGAGACCCAGTACTTC. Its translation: CASSFNAGLAGEGETQYF. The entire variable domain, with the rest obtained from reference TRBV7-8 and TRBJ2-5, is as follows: GAGVSQSPRYKVAKRGQDVALRCDPISGHVSLFWYQQALGQGPEFLTYFQNEAQLDKSGLPSDRFFAERPEGSVSTLKIQRTQQEDSAVYLCASSFNAGLAGEGETQYFGPGTRLLVL.

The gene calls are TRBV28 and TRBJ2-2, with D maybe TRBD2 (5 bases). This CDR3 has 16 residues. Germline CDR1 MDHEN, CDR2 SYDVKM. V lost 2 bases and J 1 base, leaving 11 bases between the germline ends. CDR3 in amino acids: CASSLLRGLNTGELFF. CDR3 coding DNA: TGTGCCAGCAGTTTACTGCGCGGACTGAACACCGGGGAGCTGTTTTTT.

The CDR3 DNA reads TGTGCCTGGTCGGACAGGGTCTATGGCTACACCTTC. Encoded protein: CAWSDRVYGYTF. The gene calls are TRBV30 and TRBJ1-2, with 8 bases aligning to TRBD1. V was clipped by 5 bases and J by 4 bases; unmatched bases: 3. The CDR3 runs 12 residues. CDR1 is GTSNPN, CDR2 SVGIG, per germline (reference sequence).

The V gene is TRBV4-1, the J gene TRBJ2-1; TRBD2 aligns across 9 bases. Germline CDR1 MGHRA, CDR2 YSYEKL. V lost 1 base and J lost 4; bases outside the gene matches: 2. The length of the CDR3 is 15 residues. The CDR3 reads CASSQGSGGYNEQFF. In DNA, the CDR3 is TGCGCCAGCAGCCAAGGTAGCGGGGGTTACAATGAGCAGTTCTTC.

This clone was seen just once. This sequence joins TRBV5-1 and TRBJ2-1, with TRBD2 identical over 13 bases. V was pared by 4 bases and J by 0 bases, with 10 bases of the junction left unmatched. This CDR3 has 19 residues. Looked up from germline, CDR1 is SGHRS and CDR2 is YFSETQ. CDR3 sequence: CASSLVGTSGAASYNEQFF. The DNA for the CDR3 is TGCGCCAGCAGCCTTGTAGGGACTAGCGGGGCCGCCTCCTACAATGAGCAGTTCTTC.

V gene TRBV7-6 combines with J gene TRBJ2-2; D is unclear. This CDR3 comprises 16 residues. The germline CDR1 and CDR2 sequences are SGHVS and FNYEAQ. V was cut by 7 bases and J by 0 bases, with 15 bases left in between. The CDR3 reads CASTPQAYPNTGELFF. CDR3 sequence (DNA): TGTGCCAGCACCCCCCAGGCGTACCCGAACACCGGGGAGCTGTTTTTT.

This CDR3 is CASSRLADYNEQFF. The CDR3 DNA reads TGTGCCAGCAGTCGACTAGCGGATTACAATGAGCAGTTCTTC. The J gene is TRBJ2-1, the V gene TRBV27, with TRBD2 matching 9 bases. The V gene end was trimmed by 5 bases and the J gene end by 4 bases; junction bases not matched to a gene: 3. This CDR3 region has 14 residues. Germline V gene sequence: CDR1 MNHEY, CDR2 SMNVEV (reference sequence).

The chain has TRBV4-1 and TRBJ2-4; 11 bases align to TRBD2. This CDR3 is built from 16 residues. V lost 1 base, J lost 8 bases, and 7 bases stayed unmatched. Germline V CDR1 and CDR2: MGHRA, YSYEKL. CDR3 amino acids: CASSQVSGGALDIQYF. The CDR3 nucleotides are TGCGCCAGCAGCCAAGTTAGCGGGGGGGCCCTGGACATTCAGTACTTC.

The CDR3 DNA is TGTGCCATCAGTGAAAGCAGCGGATCTAGCACAGATACGCAGTATTTT. Its translation: CAISESSGSSTDTQYF. The chain is built from TRBV10-3 and TRBJ2-3, with D maybe TRBD2 (5 bases). The CDR3 has 16 amino acids. Germline V CDR1 and CDR2: ENHRY, SYGVKD. The V end was cut by 3 bases, the J end by 0 bases, with 13 bases between.